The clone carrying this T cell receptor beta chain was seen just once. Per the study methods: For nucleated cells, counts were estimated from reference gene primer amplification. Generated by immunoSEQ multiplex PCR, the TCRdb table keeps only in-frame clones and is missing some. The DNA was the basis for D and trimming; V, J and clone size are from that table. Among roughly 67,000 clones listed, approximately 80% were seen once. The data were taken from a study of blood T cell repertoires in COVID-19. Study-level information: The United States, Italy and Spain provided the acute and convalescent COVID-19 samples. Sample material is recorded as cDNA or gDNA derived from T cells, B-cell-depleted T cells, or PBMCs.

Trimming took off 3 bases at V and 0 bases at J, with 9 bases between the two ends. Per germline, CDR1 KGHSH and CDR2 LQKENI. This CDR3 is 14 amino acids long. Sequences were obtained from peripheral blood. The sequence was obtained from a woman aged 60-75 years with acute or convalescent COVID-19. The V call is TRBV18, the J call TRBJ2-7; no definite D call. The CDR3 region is CASSPPHSSYEQYF. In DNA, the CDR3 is TGTGCCAGCTCACCCCCCCATAGCTCCTACGAGCAGTACTTC.